Described below is a single TCR beta chain sequence and its context. Its antigen is not identified. This sample is part of a study of cytomegalovirus exposure and HLA in healthy donors. This PCR relied on a set of 60 Vbeta primers and 13 Jbeta primers. Source study methods: Later, tens of millions of unique TCR beta chains were counted in an analysis, and roughly 11 million of them were shared. Generated by immunoSEQ multiplex PCR, the TCRdb table keeps only in-frame clones and is missing some. For V, J and clone size, that table is used; D and trimming come from the DNA. Among 150,000 or so clones listed, around 80% were seen once. CDR3 length: 14 amino acids. The germline gives CDR1 LNHNV, CDR2 YYDKDF (reference sequence). The V end lost 1 base, the J end lost 3 bases, and 10 bases lay between the germline ends. General observations from the study: Exclusion as indistinguishable affected some V segments, including TRBV6-2 and TRBV6-3. A missense DCLRE1C variant was associated with V- and J-gene trimming of TCR beta chains in a later analysis, and an independent cohort replicated the association. CMV serostatus was the sole immune exposure data available.

The sequence derives from a man aged 45 to 65 in good health and CMV-seronegative. The gene calls are TRBV15 and TRBJ2-7; possible D gene TRBD1, 5 bases. The sample taken for sequencing was PBMCs. The CDR3 coding sequence is TGTGCCACCAGCAGAGCCGGACATCTCTACGAGCAGTACTTC. Residues: CATSRAGHLYEQYF. Looking up the rest from reference TRBV15 and TRBJ2-7 gives the full variable domain: DAMVIQNPRYQVTQFGKPVTLSCSQTLNHNVMYWYQQKSSQAPKLLFHYYDKDFNNEADTPDNFQSRRPNTSFCFLDIRSPGLGDTAMYLCATSRAGHLYEQYFGPGTRLTVT.